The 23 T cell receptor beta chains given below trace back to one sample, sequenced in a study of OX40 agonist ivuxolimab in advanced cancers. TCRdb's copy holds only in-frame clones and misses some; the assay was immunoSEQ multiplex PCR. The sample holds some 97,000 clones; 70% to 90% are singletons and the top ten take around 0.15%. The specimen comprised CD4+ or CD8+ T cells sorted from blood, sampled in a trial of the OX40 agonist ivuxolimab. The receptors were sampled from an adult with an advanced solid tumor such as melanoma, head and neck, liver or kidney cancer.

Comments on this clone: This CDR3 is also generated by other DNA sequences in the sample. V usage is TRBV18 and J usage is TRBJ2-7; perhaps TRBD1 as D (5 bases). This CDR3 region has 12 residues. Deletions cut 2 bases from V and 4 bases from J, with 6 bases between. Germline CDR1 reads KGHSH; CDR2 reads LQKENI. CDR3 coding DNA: TGTGCCAGCTCACCAAGGGGATACGAGCAGTACTTC. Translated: CASSPRGYEQYF.

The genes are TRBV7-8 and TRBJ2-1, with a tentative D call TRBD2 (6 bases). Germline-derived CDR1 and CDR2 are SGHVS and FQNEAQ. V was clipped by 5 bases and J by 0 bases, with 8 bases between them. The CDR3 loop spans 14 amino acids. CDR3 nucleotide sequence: TGTGCCAGCAGCCCCGGGAGCTCCTACAATGAGCAGTTCTTC. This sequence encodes CASSPGSSYNEQFF.

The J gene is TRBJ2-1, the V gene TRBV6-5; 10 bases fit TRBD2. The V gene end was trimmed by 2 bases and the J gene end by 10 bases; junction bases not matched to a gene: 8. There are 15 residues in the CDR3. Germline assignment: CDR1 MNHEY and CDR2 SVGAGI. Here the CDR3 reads CASSYNLAGAREQFF. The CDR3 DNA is TGTGCCAGCAGTTACAACCTAGCGGGAGCGCGGGAGCAGTTCTTC.

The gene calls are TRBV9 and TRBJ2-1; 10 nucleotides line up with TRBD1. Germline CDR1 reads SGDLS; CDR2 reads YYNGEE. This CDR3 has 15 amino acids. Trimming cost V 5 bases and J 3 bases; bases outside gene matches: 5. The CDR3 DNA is TGTGCCAGCAGTACGGACAGGGGGGTCTACAATGAGCAGTTCTTC. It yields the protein CASSTDRGVYNEQFF.

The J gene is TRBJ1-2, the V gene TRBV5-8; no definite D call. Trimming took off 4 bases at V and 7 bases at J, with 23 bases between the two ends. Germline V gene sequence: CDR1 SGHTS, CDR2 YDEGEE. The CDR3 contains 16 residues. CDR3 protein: CASSPGGIPGQSGYTF. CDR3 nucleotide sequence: TGTGCCAGCAGCCCCGGCGGAATTCCTGGGCAGAGTGGCTACACCTTC.

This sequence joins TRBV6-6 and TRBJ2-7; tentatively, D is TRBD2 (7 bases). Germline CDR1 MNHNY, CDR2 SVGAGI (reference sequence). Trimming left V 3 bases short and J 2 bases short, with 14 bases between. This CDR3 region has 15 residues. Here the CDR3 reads CASSYNRGGAYEQYF. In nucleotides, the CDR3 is TGTGCCAGCAGTTATAACCGAGGGGGGGCCTACGAGCAGTACTTC.

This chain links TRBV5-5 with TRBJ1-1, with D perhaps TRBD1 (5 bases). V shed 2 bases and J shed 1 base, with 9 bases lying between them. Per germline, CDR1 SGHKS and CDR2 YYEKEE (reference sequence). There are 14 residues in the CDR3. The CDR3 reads CASSFRQGNTEAFF. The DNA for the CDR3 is TGTGCCAGCAGCTTTCGGCAGGGGAACACTGAAGCTTTCTTT.

CDR3 sequence reads: CASSPEEFSYNEQFF. The CDR3 bases are TGTGCCAGCAGCCCCGAGGAATTCTCCTACAATGAGCAGTTCTTC. The chain couples TRBV7-8 to TRBJ2-1; no clear D gene. The CDR3 contains 15 residues. V lost 5 bases and J lost 0, with 11 bases in between. The germline V gene has CDR1 SGHVS and CDR2 FQNEAQ.

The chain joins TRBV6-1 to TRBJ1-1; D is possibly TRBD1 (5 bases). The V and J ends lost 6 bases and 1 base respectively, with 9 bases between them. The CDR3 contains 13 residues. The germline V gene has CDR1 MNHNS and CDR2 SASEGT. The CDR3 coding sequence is TGTGCCAGCAGGGGACCACAGAACACTGAAGCTTTCTTT. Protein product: CASRGPQNTEAFF.

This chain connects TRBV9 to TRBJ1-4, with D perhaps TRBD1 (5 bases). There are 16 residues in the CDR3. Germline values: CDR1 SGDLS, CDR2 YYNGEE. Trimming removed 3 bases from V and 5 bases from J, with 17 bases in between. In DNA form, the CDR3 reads TGTGCCAGCAGCGCCCGGTCCGGGTGGGGGAATGAAAAACTGTTTTTT. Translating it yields CASSARSGWGNEKLFF.

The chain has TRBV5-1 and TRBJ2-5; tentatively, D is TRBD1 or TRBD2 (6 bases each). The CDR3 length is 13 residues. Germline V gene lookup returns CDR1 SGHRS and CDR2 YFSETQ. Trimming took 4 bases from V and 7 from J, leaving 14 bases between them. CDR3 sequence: CASSGTRGGTQYF. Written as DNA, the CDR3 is TGCGCCAGCAGCGGGACCAGGGGAGGGACCCAGTACTTC. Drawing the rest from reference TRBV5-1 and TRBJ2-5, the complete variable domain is KAGVTQTPRYLIKTRGQQVTLSCSPISGHRSVSWYQQTPGQGLQFLFEYFSETQRNKGNFPGRFSGRQFSNSRSEMNVSTLELGDSALYLCASSGTRGGTQYFGPGTRLLVL.

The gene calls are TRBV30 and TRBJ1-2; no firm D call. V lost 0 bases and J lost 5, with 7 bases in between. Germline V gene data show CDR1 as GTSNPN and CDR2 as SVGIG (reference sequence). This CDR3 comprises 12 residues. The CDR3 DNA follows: TGTGCCTGGAGTGTGACGGGTTATGGCTACACCTTC. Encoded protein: CAWSVTGYGYTF.

The CDR3 nucleotides read TGTGCCAGTCAGGGAAGGGCTAATGAAAAACTGTTTTTT. The encoded protein is CASQGRANEKLFF. The chain links TRBV28 to TRBJ1-4, with TRBD1 as a possible D gene (5 bases). V lost 9 bases and J 3 bases, leaving 11 bases between the germline ends. The CDR3 is made up of 13 amino acids. CDR1 is MDHEN, CDR2 SYDVKM, per germline.

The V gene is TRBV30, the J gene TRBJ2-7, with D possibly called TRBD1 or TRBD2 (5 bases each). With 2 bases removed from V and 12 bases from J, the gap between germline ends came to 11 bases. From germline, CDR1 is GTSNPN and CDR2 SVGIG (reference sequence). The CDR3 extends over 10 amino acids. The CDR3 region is CAWSSWGRYF. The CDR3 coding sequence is TGTGCCTGGAGTAGCTGGGGGAGGTACTTC. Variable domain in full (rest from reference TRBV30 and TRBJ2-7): SQTIHQWPATLVQPVGSPLSLECTVEGTSNPNLYWYRQAAGRGLQLLFYSVGIGQISSEVPQNLSASRPQDRQFILSSKKLLLSDSGFYLCAWSSWGRYFGPGTRLTVT.

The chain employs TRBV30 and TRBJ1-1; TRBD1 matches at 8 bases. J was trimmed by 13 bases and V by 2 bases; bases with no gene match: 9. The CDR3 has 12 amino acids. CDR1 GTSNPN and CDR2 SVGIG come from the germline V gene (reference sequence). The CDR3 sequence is CAWSQGDRIGFF. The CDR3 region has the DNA TGTGCCTGGAGTCAAGGGGACAGGATAGGTTTCTTT.

DNA of the CDR3: TGTGCCAGCAGCCAAGTTGTGGGCTACGAGCAGTACTTC. As protein: CASSQVVGYEQYF. The chain is built from TRBV14 and TRBJ2-7, with D hard to call. CDR1 is SGHDN, CDR2 FVKESK, per germline. The CDR3 has 13 residues. V was cut by 1 base and J by 3 bases, with 7 bases left in between.

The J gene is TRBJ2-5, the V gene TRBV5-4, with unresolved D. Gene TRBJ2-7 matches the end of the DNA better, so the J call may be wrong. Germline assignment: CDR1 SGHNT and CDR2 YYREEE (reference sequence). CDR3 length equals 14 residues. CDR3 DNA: TGTGCCAGCAGCTTGGCCGTAGGCTCCTACGAGCAGTACTTC. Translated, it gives CASSLAVGSYEQYF.

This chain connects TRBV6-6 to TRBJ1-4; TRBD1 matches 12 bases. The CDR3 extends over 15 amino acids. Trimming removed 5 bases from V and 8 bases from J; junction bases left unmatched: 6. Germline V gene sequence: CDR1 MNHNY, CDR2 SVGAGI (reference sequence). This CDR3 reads CASSRDRGPGEKLFF. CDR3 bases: TGTGCCAGCAGTCGGGACAGGGGGCCAGGAGAAAAACTGTTTTTT.

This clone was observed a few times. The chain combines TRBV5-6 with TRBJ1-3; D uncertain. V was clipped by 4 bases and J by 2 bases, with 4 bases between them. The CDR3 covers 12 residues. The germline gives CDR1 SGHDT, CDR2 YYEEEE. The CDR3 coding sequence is TGTGCCAGCAGCCTGGCTGGAAACACCATATATTTT. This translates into CASSLAGNTIYF. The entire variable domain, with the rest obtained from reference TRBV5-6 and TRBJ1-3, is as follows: DAGVTQSPTHLIKTRGQQVTLRCSPKSGHDTVSWYQQALGQGPQFIFQYYEEEERQRGNFPDRFSGHQFPNYSSELNVNALLLGDSALYLCASSLAGNTIYFGEGSWLTVV.

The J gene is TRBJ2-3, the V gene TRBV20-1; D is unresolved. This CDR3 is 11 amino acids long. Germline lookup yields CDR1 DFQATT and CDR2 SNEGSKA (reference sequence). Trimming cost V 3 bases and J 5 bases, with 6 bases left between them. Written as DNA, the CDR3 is TGCAGTGCTAGTTTTGGAGATACGCAGTATTTT. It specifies CSASFGDTQYF.

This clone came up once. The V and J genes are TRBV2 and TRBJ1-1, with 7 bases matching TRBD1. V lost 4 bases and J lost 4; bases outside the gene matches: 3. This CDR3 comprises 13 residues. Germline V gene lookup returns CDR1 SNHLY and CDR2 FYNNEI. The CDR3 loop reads CASSVQGSTEAFF. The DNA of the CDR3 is TGTGCCAGCAGTGTACAGGGGAGCACTGAAGCTTTCTTT.

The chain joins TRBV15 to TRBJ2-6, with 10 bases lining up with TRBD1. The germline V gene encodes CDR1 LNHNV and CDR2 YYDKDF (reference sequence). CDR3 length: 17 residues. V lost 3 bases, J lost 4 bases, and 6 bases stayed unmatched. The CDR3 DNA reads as TGTGCCACCAGCAGTCGGGACAGGGGCTTAGGGGCCAACGTCCTGACTTTC. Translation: CATSSRDRGLGANVLTF.

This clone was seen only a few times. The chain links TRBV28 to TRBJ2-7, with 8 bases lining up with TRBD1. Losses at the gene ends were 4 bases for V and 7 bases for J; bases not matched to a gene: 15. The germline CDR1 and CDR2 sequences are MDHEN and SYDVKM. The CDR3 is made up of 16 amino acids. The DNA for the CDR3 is TGTGCCAGCAGTTCCACGTCTCAGGGGGCGCGTCGAGAGCAGTACTTC. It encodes CASSSTSQGARREQYF.